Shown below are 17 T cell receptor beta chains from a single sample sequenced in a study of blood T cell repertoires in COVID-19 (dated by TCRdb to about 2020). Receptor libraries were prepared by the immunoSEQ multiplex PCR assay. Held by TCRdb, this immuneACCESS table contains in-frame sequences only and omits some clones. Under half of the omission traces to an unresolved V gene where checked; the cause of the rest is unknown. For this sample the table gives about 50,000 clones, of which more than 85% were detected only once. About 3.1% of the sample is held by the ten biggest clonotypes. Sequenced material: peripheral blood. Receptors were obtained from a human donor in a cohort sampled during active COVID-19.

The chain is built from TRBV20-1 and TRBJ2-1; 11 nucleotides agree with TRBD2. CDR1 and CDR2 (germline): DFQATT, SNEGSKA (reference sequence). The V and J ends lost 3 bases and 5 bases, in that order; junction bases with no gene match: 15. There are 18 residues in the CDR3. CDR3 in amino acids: CSASGGGTSGGLNNEQFF. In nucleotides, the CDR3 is TGCAGTGCTAGTGGAGGGGGAACTAGCGGGGGTTTAAACAATGAGCAGTTCTTC.

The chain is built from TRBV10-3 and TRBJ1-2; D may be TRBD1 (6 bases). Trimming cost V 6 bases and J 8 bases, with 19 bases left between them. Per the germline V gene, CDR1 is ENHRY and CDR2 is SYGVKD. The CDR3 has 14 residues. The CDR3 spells CAISTNRVGEGYTF. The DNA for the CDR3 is TGTGCCATCAGCACTAACAGGGTTGGAGAGGGCTACACCTTC.

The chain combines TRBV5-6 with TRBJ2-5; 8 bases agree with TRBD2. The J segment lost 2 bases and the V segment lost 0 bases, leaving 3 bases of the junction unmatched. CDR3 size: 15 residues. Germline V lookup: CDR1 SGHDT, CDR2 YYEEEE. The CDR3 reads CASSLAGGRQETQYF. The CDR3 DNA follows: TGTGCCAGCAGCTTGGCGGGGGGGAGGCAAGAGACCCAGTACTTC.

This CDR3 reads CSAPDIRNGYTF. CDR3 DNA: TGCAGCGCCCCCGACATTAGGAATGGCTACACCTTC. The chain has TRBV29-1 and TRBJ1-2; no clear D gene. The CDR3 runs 12 residues. Deletions cut 7 bases from V and 6 bases from J, with 15 bases between. Germline lookup yields CDR1 SQVTM and CDR2 ANQGSEA. Full variable domain (rest looked up from reference TRBV29-1 and TRBJ1-2): SAVISQKPSRDICQRGTSLTIQCQVDSQVTMMFWYRQQPGQSLTLIATANQGSEATYESGFVIDKFPISRPNLTFSTLTVSNMSPEDSSIYLCSAPDIRNGYTFGSGTRLTVV.

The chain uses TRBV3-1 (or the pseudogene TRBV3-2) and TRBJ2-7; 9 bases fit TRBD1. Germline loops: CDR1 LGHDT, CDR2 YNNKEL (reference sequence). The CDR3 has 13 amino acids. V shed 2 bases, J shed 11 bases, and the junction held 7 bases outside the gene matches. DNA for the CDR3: TGTGCCAGCAGCCAAAGACAGGGGGTAGGGGAGTACTTC. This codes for CASSQRQGVGEYF.

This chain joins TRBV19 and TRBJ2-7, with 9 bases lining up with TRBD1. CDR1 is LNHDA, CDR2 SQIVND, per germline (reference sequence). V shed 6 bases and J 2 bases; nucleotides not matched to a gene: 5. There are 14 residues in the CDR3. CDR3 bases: TGTGCCAGTAGCGGACAGGGGATCGCCTACGAGCAGTACTTC. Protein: CASSGQGIAYEQYF.

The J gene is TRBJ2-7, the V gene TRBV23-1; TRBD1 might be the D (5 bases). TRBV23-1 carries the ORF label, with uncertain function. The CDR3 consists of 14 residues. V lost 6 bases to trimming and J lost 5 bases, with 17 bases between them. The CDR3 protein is CASSRREQANEQYV. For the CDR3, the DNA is TGCGCCAGCAGCCGCCGAGAACAGGCCAACGAGCAGTACGTC.

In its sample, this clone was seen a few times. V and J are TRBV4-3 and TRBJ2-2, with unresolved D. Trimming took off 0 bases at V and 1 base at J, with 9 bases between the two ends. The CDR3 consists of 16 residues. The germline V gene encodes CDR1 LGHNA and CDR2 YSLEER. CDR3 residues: CASSQEPTMNTGELFF. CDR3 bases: TGCGCCAGCAGCCAAGAGCCCACAATGAACACCGGGGAGCTGTTTTTT.

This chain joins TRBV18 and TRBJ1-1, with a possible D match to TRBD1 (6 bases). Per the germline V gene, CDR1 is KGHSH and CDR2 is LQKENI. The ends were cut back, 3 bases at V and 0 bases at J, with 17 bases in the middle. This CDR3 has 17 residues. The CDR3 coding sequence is TGTGCCAGCTCACCGATGACAGGAGTATACATGAACACTGAAGCTTTCTTT. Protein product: CASSPMTGVYMNTEAFF.

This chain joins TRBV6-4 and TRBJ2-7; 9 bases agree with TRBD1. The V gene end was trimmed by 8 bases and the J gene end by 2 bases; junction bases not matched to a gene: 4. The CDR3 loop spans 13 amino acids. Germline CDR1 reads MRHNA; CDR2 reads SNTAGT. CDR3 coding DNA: TGTGCCAGCCTACGACAGGGGGCCTACGAGCAGTACTTC. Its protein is CASLRQGAYEQYF.

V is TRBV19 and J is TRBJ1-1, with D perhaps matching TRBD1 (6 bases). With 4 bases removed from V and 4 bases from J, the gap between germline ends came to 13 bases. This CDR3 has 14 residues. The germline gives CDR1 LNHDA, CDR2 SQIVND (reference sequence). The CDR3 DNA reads TGTGCCAGTAGTAACAGGGTTACCGGCACTGAAGCTTTCTTT. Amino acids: CASSNRVTGTEAFF.

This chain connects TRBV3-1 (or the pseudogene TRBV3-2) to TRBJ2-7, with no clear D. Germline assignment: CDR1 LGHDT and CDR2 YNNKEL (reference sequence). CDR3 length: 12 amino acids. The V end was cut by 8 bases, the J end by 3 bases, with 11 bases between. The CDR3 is CASGDPNYEQYF. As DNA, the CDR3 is TGTGCCAGCGGAGATCCGAACTACGAGCAGTACTTC.

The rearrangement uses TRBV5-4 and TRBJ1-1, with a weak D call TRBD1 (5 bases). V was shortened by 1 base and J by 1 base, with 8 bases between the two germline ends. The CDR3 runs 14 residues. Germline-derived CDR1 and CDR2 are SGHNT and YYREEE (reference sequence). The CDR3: CASSLWGGNTEAFF. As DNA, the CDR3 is TGTGCCAGCAGCTTGTGGGGGGGGAACACTGAAGCTTTCTTT.

In DNA form, the CDR3 reads TGTGCCAGCAGTTATAGCAGCGGGTGGGGCACCGGGGAGCTGTTTTTT. Encoded protein: CASSYSSGWGTGELFF. The chain links TRBV6-5 to TRBJ2-2; D is perhaps TRBD2 (6 bases). CDR1 and CDR2 from the germline V gene are MNHEY and SVGAGI. V gave up 3 bases and J gave up 4 bases, with 15 bases separating them. The CDR3 has 16 amino acids.

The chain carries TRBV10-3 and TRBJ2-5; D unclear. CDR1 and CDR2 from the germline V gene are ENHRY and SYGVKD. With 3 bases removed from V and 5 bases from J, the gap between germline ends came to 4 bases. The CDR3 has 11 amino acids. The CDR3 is CAISDEETQYF. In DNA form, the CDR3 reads TGTGCCATCAGTGACGAGGAGACCCAGTACTTC.

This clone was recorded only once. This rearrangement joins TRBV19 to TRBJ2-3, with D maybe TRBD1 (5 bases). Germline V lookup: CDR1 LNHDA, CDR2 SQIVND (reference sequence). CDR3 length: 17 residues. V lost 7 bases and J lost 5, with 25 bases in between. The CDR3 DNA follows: TGTGCCAGTACTATGGGCAGGGCCTCCATGATAGGAGATACGCAGTATTTT. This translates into CASTMGRASMIGDTQYF.

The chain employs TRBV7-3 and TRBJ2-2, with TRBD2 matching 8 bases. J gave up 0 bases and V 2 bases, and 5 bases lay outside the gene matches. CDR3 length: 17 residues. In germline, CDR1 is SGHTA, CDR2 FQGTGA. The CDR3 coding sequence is TGTGCCAGCAGCTTAGTGGGCGGGAGGACGAACACCGGGGAGCTGTTTTTT. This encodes CASSLVGGRTNTGELFF.